The 32 T cell receptor beta chains reported below all come from one sample, sequenced in a study of blood T cell repertoires in COVID-19. Assay: immunoSEQ multiplex PCR; the TCRdb copy retains only in-frame clones and omits some. This repertoire shows 160,000 or so clones, around 85% found once; its top ten account for under 4.5%. Sequencing input: peripheral blood. The receptors were sampled from a woman in her seventies with acute or convalescent COVID-19.

The V gene is TRBV29-1, the J gene TRBJ1-5, with a tentative D call TRBD1 (5 bases). The CDR3 contains 12 residues. CDR1 and CDR2 from the germline V gene are SQVTM and ANQGSEA. V gave up 7 bases and J gave up 4 bases, with 11 bases separating them. CDR3 bases: TGCAGCGGGAGACAGACAAATCAGCCCCAGCATTTT. As protein: CSGRQTNQPQHF.

The gene calls are TRBV10-3 and TRBJ2-7; 9 bases match TRBD1. The germline V gene has CDR1 ENHRY and CDR2 SYGVKD. V lost 7 bases, J lost 5 bases, and 6 bases stayed unmatched. The CDR3 is 13 amino acids. This CDR3 reads CAITKRTGDEQYF. In DNA form, the CDR3 reads TGTGCCATCACCAAAAGGACAGGGGACGAGCAGTACTTC.

The chain recombines TRBV10-3 with TRBJ1-2, with 9 nucleotides matching TRBD1. This CDR3 is built from 15 residues. Germline assignment: CDR1 ENHRY and CDR2 SYGVKD. V was pared by 4 bases and J by 3 bases, with 6 bases of the junction left unmatched. This chain's CDR3 is CAISAPGQGDYGYTF. CDR3 coding DNA: TGTGCCATCAGTGCACCGGGACAGGGAGACTATGGCTACACCTTC.

This rearrangement joins TRBV2 to TRBJ1-6, with D uncertain. With 4 bases removed from V and 5 bases from J, the gap between germline ends came to 9 bases. The CDR3 contains 14 residues. CDR1 SNHLY and CDR2 FYNNEI come from the germline V gene. CDR3 in DNA: TGTGCCAGCAGTGGAGAGTTCGATAATTCACCCCTCCACTTT. It is translated as CASSGEFDNSPLHF.

The CDR3 DNA reads as TGCGCCAGCAGCCCGGAGAGGTACGCAAGTGGCTACACCTTC. Translating gives CASSPERYASGYTF. The chain has TRBV4-1 and TRBJ1-2; D is ambiguous. V lost 4 bases and J lost 7, with 16 bases in between. From germline, CDR1 is MGHRA and CDR2 YSYEKL. The CDR3 is made up of 14 amino acids.

V and J are TRBV6-5 and TRBJ2-3; a weak D match, TRBD1 (6 bases). The germline V gene encodes CDR1 MNHEY and CDR2 SVGAGI. The V and J ends lost 5 bases and 0 bases respectively, with 9 bases between them. This CDR3 has 14 residues. CDR3 residues: CASSQQGSTDTQYF. The CDR3 nucleotides are TGTGCCAGCAGTCAACAGGGTAGCACAGATACGCAGTATTTT.

This clone was observed a handful of times. This chain links TRBV6-5 with TRBJ2-1; 10 nucleotides match TRBD1. With 6 bases clipped from V and 6 bases from J, the junction kept 8 bases outside the gene matches. The germline CDR1 and CDR2 sequences are MNHEY and SVGAGI. The CDR3 has 15 residues. This chain's CDR3 is CASRQDRGWTNEQFF. The CDR3 DNA sequence: TGTGCCAGCAGGCAGGACAGGGGGTGGACCAATGAGCAGTTCTTC.

Concerning this clone itself: The same CDR3 also results from other DNA sequences found in this sample. The chain has TRBV6-5 and TRBJ2-7, with D hard to call. Germline CDR1 and CDR2: MNHEY and SVGAGI. Trimming took off 5 bases at V and 2 bases at J, with 4 bases between the two ends. The CDR3 runs to 11 residues. For the CDR3, the DNA is TGTGCCAGCAGTACTGCCTACGAGCAGTACTTC. Amino acid sequence: CASSTAYEQYF.

The chain joins TRBV7-9 to TRBJ1-1; D possibly corresponds to TRBD1 (5 bases). The CDR3 consists of 13 residues. V was shortened by 1 base and J by 11 bases, with 14 bases between the two germline ends. The germline CDR1 and CDR2 sequences are SEHNR and FQNEAQ (reference sequence). The CDR3 DNA reads as TGTGCCAGCAGCTTAGAGGATGGGGCGCGGGCTTTCTTT. It codes for CASSLEDGARAFF. Based on the CDR3 plus reference TRBV7-9 and TRBJ1-1, the full variable domain is DTGVSQNPRHKITKRGQNVTFRCDPISEHNRLYWYRQTLGQGPEFLTYFQNEAQLEKSRLLSDRFSAERPKGSFSTLEIQRTEQGDSAMYLCASSLEDGARAFFGQGTRLTVV.

The chain combines TRBV4-2 with TRBJ2-2; TRBD2 matches at 8 bases. Germline V lookup: CDR1 LGHNA, CDR2 YNFKEQ. The CDR3 sequence is 14 residues long. After removal of 3 bases from V and 5 bases from J, the junction contained 2 bases not matched to a gene. This CDR3 reads CASSQIAGTGELFF. CDR3 in DNA: TGTGCCAGCAGCCAGATAGCGGGGACCGGGGAGCTGTTTTTT.

The rearrangement uses TRBV4-3 and TRBJ2-1; 10 bases match TRBD2. Germline CDR1 reads LGHNA; CDR2 reads YSLEER. Germline trimming cut 1 base from V and 2 bases from J; bases unmatched to any gene: 5. CDR3 length: 17 residues. CDR3 DNA: TGCGCCAGCAGCCAAGGCTCTCTAGCGGGAGCCTACAATGAGCAGTTCTTC. Translating it yields CASSQGSLAGAYNEQFF.

V and J are TRBV4-3 and TRBJ2-1, with D perhaps TRBD2 (6 bases). The CDR3 extends over 16 amino acids. Germline-derived CDR1 and CDR2 are LGHNA and YSLEER. Trimming removed 0 bases from V and 4 bases from J, with 13 bases in between. CDR3 nucleotide sequence: TGCGCCAGCAGCCAAGATCATACGGGGGTGTACAATGAGCAGTTCTTC. As protein: CASSQDHTGVYNEQFF.

This clone has only one observation. The chain couples TRBV7-8 to TRBJ1-1; possible D gene TRBD1, 5 bases. The CDR3 has 16 residues. Trimming removed 1 base from V and 4 bases from J, with 16 bases in between. Germline CDR1 and CDR2: SGHVS and FQNEAQ. The CDR3 protein is CASSLVRSQGGTEAFF. For the CDR3, the DNA is TGTGCCAGCAGCTTAGTGCGGTCCCAGGGAGGCACTGAAGCTTTCTTT.

The chain recombines TRBV7-2 with TRBJ1-2; a possible D gene is TRBD1 (6 bases). Trimming cost V 5 bases and J 3 bases, with 13 bases left between them. From germline, CDR1 is SGHTA and CDR2 FQGNSA. The CDR3 totals 14 residues. In DNA, the CDR3 is TGTGCCAGCAGCACCCACGGACAGTACTATGGCTACACCTTC. It codes for CASSTHGQYYGYTF.

V and J are TRBV19 and TRBJ1-2; tentative D call: TRBD1 (5 bases). Germline V gene data show CDR1 as LNHDA and CDR2 as SQIVND (reference sequence). This CDR3 is built from 13 residues. Trimming cost V 4 bases and J 4 bases, with 10 bases left between them. CDR3 nucleotide sequence: TGTGCCAGTAGTAGCAGGGTAGGCTATGGCTACACCTTC. It is translated as CASSSRVGYGYTF.

This chain connects TRBV2 to TRBJ1-1; D call uncertain. Trimming removed 5 bases from V and 2 bases from J, with 6 bases in between. Germline V gene lookup returns CDR1 SNHLY and CDR2 FYNNEI. The CDR3 contains 12 residues. CDR3 in amino acids: CASSRHNTEAFF. The CDR3 nucleotides are TGTGCCAGCAGTCGACACAACACTGAAGCTTTCTTT.

The table lists this clone with a few counts. At the DNA level, this CDR3 is encoded by other sequences in the same sample as well. The V call is TRBV6-1, the J call TRBJ1-1, with 8 bases lining up with TRBD1. In germline, CDR1 is MNHNS, CDR2 SASEGT. This CDR3 contains 14 residues. V was clipped by 1 base and J by 3 bases; unmatched bases: 1. The CDR3 DNA is TGTGCCAGCAGTGAAGACAGGGGGGACACTGAAGCTTTCTTT. This encodes CASSEDRGDTEAFF.

The chain links TRBV2 to TRBJ1-2; tentatively, D is TRBD1 (5 bases). Trimming cost V 8 bases and J 9 bases, with 10 bases left between them. The CDR3 covers 10 residues. Germline V gene sequence: CDR1 SNHLY, CDR2 FYNNEI. CDR3 sequence (DNA): TGTGCCAGCTGGGGGGAACGCTACACCTTC. Protein product: CASWGERYTF. The variable domain in full, completed from reference TRBV2 and TRBJ1-2, reads EPEVTQTPSHQVTQMGQEVILRCVPISNHLYFYWYRQILGQKVEFLVSFYNNEISEKSEIFDDQFSVERPDGSNFTLKIRSTKLEDSAMYFCASWGERYTFGSGTRLTVV.

J is TRBJ1-6 and V is TRBV21-1. TRBV21-1 represents a pseudogene. This CDR3 has 13 amino acids. The CDR3 DNA is TGTGCCCTTGCCCCGGAGGTGGACTATGCCCTCCACTTT. It codes for CALAPEVDYALHF.

This rearrangement joins TRBV2 to TRBJ1-2; D perhaps matches TRBD1 (5 bases). The CDR3 covers 13 residues. V lost 4 bases to trimming and J lost 2 bases, with 8 bases between them. Germline V lookup: CDR1 SNHLY, CDR2 FYNNEI. DNA for the CDR3: TGTGCCAGCAGTGGAGACAGCAACTATGGCTACACCTTC. This gives the protein CASSGDSNYGYTF.

This chain uses TRBV28 with TRBJ2-5; TRBD2 matches at 7 bases. This CDR3 has 15 amino acids. Germline V CDR1 and CDR2: MDHEN, SYDVKM. V gave up 0 bases and J gave up 2 bases; unmatched junction bases: 3. In DNA form, the CDR3 reads TGTGCCAGCAGTTTATGGGCGGGAGAGCAAGAGACCCAGTACTTC. This encodes CASSLWAGEQETQYF.

The V gene is TRBV15, the J gene TRBJ1-1, with D possibly being TRBD1 (5 bases). Trimming stripped 0 bases from V and 0 bases from J, with 8 bases between. Germline V gene data show CDR1 as LNHNV and CDR2 as YYDKDF (reference sequence). This CDR3 contains 15 residues. DNA for the CDR3: TGTGCCACCAGCAGAGACCGACAGTTGAACACTGAAGCTTTCTTT. Protein sequence: CATSRDRQLNTEAFF.

A remark on this clone: The junction does not match germline at one end; this may be a read error. The rearrangement uses TRBV7-2 and TRBJ2-6, with a weak D call TRBD1 (5 bases). Germline assignment: CDR1 SGHTA and CDR2 FQGNSA. This CDR3 is built from 18 residues. The CDR3 loop is CASTLVTGRFSGANVLTF. The CDR3 nucleotides are TGTGCCAGCACCTTAGTTACAGGCAGATTTTCTGGGGCCAACGTCCTGACTTTC. Full variable domain (remainder filled in from reference TRBV7-2 and TRBJ2-6): GAGVSQSPSNKVTEKGKDVELRCDPISGHTALYWYRQSLGQGLEFLIYFQGNSAPDKSGLPSDRFSAERTGGSVSTLTIQRTQQEDSAVYLCASTLVTGRFSGANVLTFGAGSRLTVL.

This chain uses TRBV7-3 with TRBJ2-2; TRBD1 agrees at 9 bases. V gave up 3 bases and J gave up 6 bases; unmatched junction bases: 8. Looked up from germline, CDR1 is SGHTA and CDR2 is FQGTGA. The CDR3 has 16 amino acids. CDR3 in DNA: TGTGCCAGCAGCTTTTCTGGGACAGGGTTGGCCGGGGAGCTGTTTTTT. Its protein product is CASSFSGTGLAGELFF.

The chain employs TRBV19 and TRBJ2-1; 8 positions match TRBD2. This CDR3 has 16 residues. The V segment lost 2 bases and the J segment 8 bases; nucleotides outside the gene matches: 11. CDR1 is LNHDA, CDR2 SQIVND, per germline (reference sequence). The CDR3 spells CASSISGAGGNDEQFF. CDR3 nucleotide sequence: TGTGCCAGTAGTATAAGCGGCGCGGGAGGTAACGATGAGCAGTTCTTC.

This chain connects TRBV7-3 to TRBJ2-7; D not resolved. Per germline, CDR1 SGHTA and CDR2 FQGTGA. With 2 bases removed from V and 3 bases from J, the gap between germline ends came to 8 bases. This CDR3 has 13 residues. CDR3 in DNA: TGTGCCAGCAGCTTAGGTCCGCGCTACGAGCAGTACTTC. This codes for CASSLGPRYEQYF.

This chain's CDR3 is CASSHPDRNTEAFF. The CDR3 coding sequence is TGCGCCAGCAGCCATCCGGACAGGAACACTGAAGCTTTCTTT. This sequence joins TRBV4-3 and TRBJ1-1, with D possibly matching TRBD1 (6 bases). V lost 3 bases and J lost 1, with 9 bases in between. The germline V gene has CDR1 LGHNA and CDR2 YSLEER. CDR3 size: 14 residues.

The chain has TRBV7-2 and TRBJ2-7; 9 bases map to TRBD2. Trimming took 5 bases from V and 1 from J; bases not matched to a gene: 3. The CDR3 sequence is 14 residues long. Germline CDR1 and CDR2: SGHTA and FQGNSA. DNA for the CDR3: TGTGCCAGCAGCCCAACTAGCGGGTCCTACGAGCAGTACTTC. This translates into CASSPTSGSYEQYF.

This clone was counted a few times. The rearrangement links TRBV4-1 to TRBJ1-2; 10 bases map to TRBD1. The germline gives CDR1 MGHRA, CDR2 YSYEKL. V shed 0 bases and J 7 bases; nucleotides not matched to a gene: 8. The CDR3 has 16 amino acids. The CDR3, as DNA: TGCGCCAGCAGCCAAGATTCGGGACAGGGGTTGGGTGGCTACACCTTC. Its protein product is CASSQDSGQGLGGYTF.

The chain is built from TRBV28 and TRBJ2-1; 9 bases are shared with TRBD2. CDR3 length: 15 residues. CDR1 MDHEN and CDR2 SYDVKM come from the germline V gene. The trim removed 5 bases at V and 0 bases at J, leaving 2 bases unmatched. This chain's CDR3 is CASSPSGVSYNEQFF. The CDR3 bases are TGTGCCAGCAGTCCTAGCGGGGTCTCCTACAATGAGCAGTTCTTC.

The CDR3 spells CASSSRTGDGYTF. CDR3 nucleotide sequence: TGCGCCAGCAGTTCTCGGACAGGCGATGGCTACACCTTC. The chain has TRBV5-1 and TRBJ1-2; 7 bases fit TRBD1. Germline assignment: CDR1 SGHRS and CDR2 YFSETQ. With V trimmed by 5 bases and J by 6 bases, 7 bases remained unmatched. This CDR3 spans 13 amino acids.

This clone was picked up a small number of times. The chain carries TRBV10-3 and TRBJ2-7; TRBD2 aligns across 11 bases. CDR1 and CDR2 (germline): ENHRY, SYGVKD. The CDR3 contains 15 residues. V was pared by 6 bases and J by 0 bases, with 4 bases of the junction left unmatched. The CDR3 region is CAISGTSGFSYEQYF. Here the CDR3 DNA reads TGTGCCATCAGCGGGACTAGCGGATTCTCCTACGAGCAGTACTTC.